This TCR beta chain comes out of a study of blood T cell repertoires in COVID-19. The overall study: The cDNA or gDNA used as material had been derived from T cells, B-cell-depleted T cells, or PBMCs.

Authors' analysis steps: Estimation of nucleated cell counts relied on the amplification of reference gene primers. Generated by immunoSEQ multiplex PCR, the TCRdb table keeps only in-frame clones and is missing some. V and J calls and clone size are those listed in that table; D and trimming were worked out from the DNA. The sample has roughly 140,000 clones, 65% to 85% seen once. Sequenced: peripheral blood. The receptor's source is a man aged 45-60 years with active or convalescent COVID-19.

The CDR3 nucleotides are TGTGCCAGCATCCAAAACCAAGAGACCCAGTACTTC. Its protein product is CASIQNQETQYF. The chain employs TRBV6-5 and TRBJ2-5; D uncertain. CDR1 and CDR2 (germline): MNHEY, SVGAGI. V was trimmed by 7 bases and J by 0 bases, leaving 6 bases between them. The CDR3 totals 12 residues.